These 27 T cell receptor beta chains share one sample of origin, sequenced in a study of cytomegalovirus exposure and HLA in healthy donors. Use of 60 Vbeta and 13 Jbeta primers characterized the PCR. Only in-frame clones appear in the TCRdb table, and some are missing; sequencing was by immunoSEQ multiplex PCR. Of about 37,000 clones listed, 65% to 90% are singletons. Material for sequencing was PBMCs. Every receptor here comes from a woman aged 18-30 years in good health and CMV-seropositive.

The CDR3, as DNA: TGTGCCAGTAGTACTAGCGAGCAGTACTTC. Its protein is CASSTSEQYF. The chain has TRBV19 and TRBJ2-7, with D unresolved. CDR3 length: 10 amino acids. Trimming shortened V by 4 bases and J by 6 bases, and 4 bases separated the two germline ends. The germline gives CDR1 LNHDA, CDR2 SQIVND (reference sequence). The variable domain in full, completed from reference TRBV19 and TRBJ2-7, reads DGGITQSPKYLFRKEGQNVTLSCEQNLNHDAMYWYRQDPGQGLRLIYYSQIVNDFQKGDIAEGYSVSREKKESFPLTVTSAQKNPTAFYLCASSTSEQYFGPGTRLTVT.

This clone was detected only once. The chain uses TRBV5-1 and TRBJ2-3, with 8 bases lining up with TRBD2. The germline gives CDR1 SGHRS, CDR2 YFSETQ. This CDR3 contains 16 residues. Germline trimming cut 1 base from V and 4 bases from J; bases unmatched to any gene: 8. CDR3 region: CASSLTGGAGADTQYF. CDR3 nucleotides: TGCGCCAGCAGCTTGACCGGGGGGGCCGGAGCAGATACGCAGTATTTT.

The J gene is TRBJ2-1, the V gene TRBV7-8; possible D gene TRBD2, 7 bases. This CDR3 is 15 amino acids long. V shed 7 bases and J shed 2 bases, with 15 bases lying between them. CDR1 SGHVS and CDR2 FQNEAQ come from the germline V gene. CDR3 nucleotide sequence: TGTGCCAGCACCTTTTCGGGGGGCCCCTACAATGAGCAGTTCTTC. It yields the protein CASTFSGGPYNEQFF.

The chain has TRBV6-5 and TRBJ1-2, with 9 nucleotides matching TRBD1. This CDR3 has 14 residues. The germline V gene has CDR1 MNHEY and CDR2 SVGAGI. V gave up 1 base and J gave up 13 bases; unmatched junction bases: 10. CDR3 region: CASSYFRDREILTF. As DNA, the CDR3 is TGTGCCAGCAGTTACTTTAGGGACAGGGAAATTCTCACCTTC.

This clone was observed a few times. The DNA for the CDR3 is TGTGCCATCAGCCAGGGACTAGCGGGAATTCCCAGCACAGATACGCAGTATTTT. This translates into CAISQGLAGIPSTDTQYF. The J gene is TRBJ2-3, the V gene TRBV10-3; TRBD2 aligns across 13 bases. Germline values: CDR1 ENHRY, CDR2 SYGVKD. The CDR3 runs to 18 residues. The junction had 9 bases not matched to a gene; V was cut back by 6 bases and J by 0 bases.

The chain joins TRBV11-2 to TRBJ2-1, with TRBD2 as a possible D gene (5 bases). V was pared by 1 base and J by 10 bases, with 8 bases between. Looked up from germline, CDR1 is SGHAT and CDR2 is FQNNGV. The CDR3 runs 12 residues. The CDR3 nucleotides read TGTGCCAGCAGCTTAGGACTAACAGAGCAGTTCTTC. Translated: CASSLGLTEQFF.

CDR3 nucleotide sequence: TGTGCCAGCAGCCCAGGACTAGCACCCGATACGCAGTATTTT. Its protein is CASSPGLAPDTQYF. The rearrangement links TRBV5-4 to TRBJ2-3; 8 bases are a match to TRBD2. V was pared by 4 bases and J by 6 bases, with 7 bases of the junction left unmatched. There are 14 residues in the CDR3. Looked up from germline, CDR1 is SGHNT and CDR2 is YYREEE (reference sequence).

The CDR3 region has the DNA TGTGCCAGCAGTTTATGGCCAGGTACCACCGGGGAGCTGTTTTTT. Translated, it gives CASSLWPGTTGELFF. The rearrangement links TRBV28 to TRBJ2-2; no reliable D call. The germline V gene has CDR1 MDHEN and CDR2 SYDVKM. The V gene lost 0 bases and the J gene lost 4 bases, with 9 bases spanning the gap. The CDR3 runs 15 residues.

V usage is TRBV7-2 and J usage is TRBJ1-2, with 10 bases lining up with TRBD1. With 5 bases clipped from V and 8 bases from J, the junction kept 20 bases outside the gene matches. Germline V gives CDR1 SGHTA, CDR2 FQGNSA. The CDR3 sequence is 18 residues long. CDR3 in amino acids: CASSLIPTGTGARRGYTF. For the CDR3, the DNA is TGTGCCAGCAGCCTCATACCAACCGGGACAGGGGCCCGACGGGGCTACACCTTC. Full variable domain (outside the CDR3, taken from reference TRBV7-2 and TRBJ1-2): GAGVSQSPSNKVTEKGKDVELRCDPISGHTALYWYRQSLGQGLEFLIYFQGNSAPDKSGLPSDRFSAERTGGSVSTLTIQRTQQEDSAVYLCASSLIPTGTGARRGYTFGSGTRLTVV.

This chain links TRBV5-1 with TRBJ2-2; the match to TRBD2 covers 12 bases. Unmatched junction bases numbered 6, after V lost 4 bases and J lost 5 bases. CDR1 SGHRS and CDR2 YFSETQ come from the germline V gene. There are 16 residues in the CDR3. CDR3 nucleotides: TGCGCCAGCAGCACTACTAGCGGGGGGCTGACCGGGGAGCTGTTTTTT. Translation: CASSTTSGGLTGELFF.

This clone was recorded a few times. The chain has TRBV7-8 and TRBJ2-1; possible D gene TRBD2, 6 bases. CDR1 and CDR2 from the germline V gene are SGHVS and FQNEAQ. The CDR3 spans 15 residues. V gave up 5 bases and J gave up 10 bases, with 21 bases separating them. CDR3 in amino acids: CASSLGGARYGEQFF. The CDR3 region has the DNA TGTGCCAGCAGCCTGGGAGGTGCCCGGTATGGAGAGCAGTTCTTC.

This chain uses TRBV7-2 with TRBJ2-5; 8 nucleotides align to TRBD1. The end of the DNA aligns better with TRBJ2-7, so the J call may be wrong. The CDR3 sequence is 15 residues long. Germline lookup yields CDR1 SGHTA and CDR2 FQGNSA. CDR3 DNA sequence: TGTGCCAGCAGCTTATTCGGGACAGGCTCCTACGAGCAGTACTTC. This codes for CASSLFGTGSYEQYF.

The rearrangement joins TRBV27 to TRBJ2-1; possibly TRBD1 for D (6 bases). V gave up 6 bases and J gave up 11 bases, with 14 bases separating them. Germline CDR1 reads MNHEY; CDR2 reads SMNVEV (reference sequence). CDR3 size: 12 residues. CDR3 coding DNA: TGTGCCAGCAGCCCAGACAGGTCGCAGCAGTTCTTC. It codes for CASSPDRSQQFF.

J is TRBJ2-5 and V is TRBV5-1, with TRBD2 matching 9 bases. V gave up 2 bases and J gave up 5 bases; unmatched junction bases: 1. Germline loops: CDR1 SGHRS, CDR2 YFSETQ. The CDR3 has 13 residues. The CDR3 nucleotides read TGCGCCAGCAGCTTCGCGGGGGGGGAGACCCAGTACTTC. This sequence encodes CASSFAGGETQYF.

The V call is TRBV7-2, the J call TRBJ2-7; 16 nucleotides agree with TRBD2. Per germline, CDR1 SGHTA and CDR2 FQGNSA. This CDR3 has 17 amino acids. With 0 bases clipped from V and 7 bases from J, the junction kept 6 bases outside the gene matches. The CDR3 region has the DNA TGTGCCAGCAGCTTAGCGCCGGGACTAGCGGGAGGGGGGGAGCAGTACTTC. This translates into CASSLAPGLAGGGEQYF. Full variable domain (remainder filled in from reference TRBV7-2 and TRBJ2-7): GAGVSQSPSNKVTEKGKDVELRCDPISGHTALYWYRQSLGQGLEFLIYFQGNSAPDKSGLPSDRFSAERTGGSVSTLTIQRTQQEDSAVYLCASSLAPGLAGGGEQYFGPGTRLTVT.

The V and J genes are TRBV7-6 and TRBJ2-1; 7 nucleotides line up with TRBD2. This CDR3 has 18 residues. Germline V lookup: CDR1 SGHVS, CDR2 FNYEAQ. The ends lost 1 base at V and 0 bases at J; junction bases unmatched: 9. CDR3 in amino acids: CASSLVPKRGRSYNEQFF. The CDR3 nucleotides are TGTGCCAGCAGCTTAGTCCCGAAGCGGGGCCGCTCCTACAATGAGCAGTTCTTC.

The chain has TRBV18 and TRBJ2-1; 12 nucleotides align to TRBD2. The CDR3 sequence is 18 residues long. V gave up 2 bases and J gave up 6 bases; unmatched junction bases: 11. Germline CDR1 reads KGHSH; CDR2 reads LQKENI. CDR3 loop: CASSPTFSSGGASNEQFF. As DNA, the CDR3 is TGTGCCAGCTCACCAACCTTCTCTAGCGGGGGGGCTAGCAATGAGCAGTTCTTC.

This clone was counted between two and nine times. V usage is TRBV19 and J usage is TRBJ2-3, with a possible D match to TRBD1 (6 bases). Germline loops: CDR1 LNHDA, CDR2 SQIVND (reference sequence). Trimming shortened V by 7 bases and J by 3 bases, and 14 bases separated the two germline ends. The CDR3 contains 14 residues. In DNA, the CDR3 is TGTGCCAGTAAGCAGGGGTTTCAAACAGATACGCAGTATTTT. Translated: CASKQGFQTDTQYF.

CDR3 bases: TGTGCCAGCAGTCCCCCCGGTAGGGGGCTAGGCAATCAGCCCCAGCATTTT. It is translated as CASSPPGRGLGNQPQHF. V and J are TRBV28 and TRBJ1-5, with TRBD1 matching 7 bases. The CDR3 is made up of 17 amino acids. Germline V gene data show CDR1 as MDHEN and CDR2 as SYDVKM. V was pared by 5 bases and J by 2 bases, with 12 bases of the junction left unmatched.

V gene TRBV12-5 combines with J gene TRBJ2-3, with 11 bases identical to TRBD2. Looked up from germline, CDR1 is LGHNT and CDR2 is FRNRAP. After removal of 4 bases from V and 4 bases from J, the junction contained 1 base not matched to a gene. The CDR3 has 14 residues. CDR3 amino acids: CASGSSGRSDTQYF. The CDR3 region has the DNA TGTGCTAGTGGTTCTAGCGGGAGGTCAGATACGCAGTATTTT.

This rearrangement joins TRBV19 to TRBJ2-7; 7 nucleotides line up with TRBD1. The CDR3 sequence is 16 residues long. The ends lost 6 bases at V and 2 bases at J; junction bases unmatched: 13. Looked up from germline, CDR1 is LNHDA and CDR2 is SQIVND (reference sequence). The CDR3 here is CASSHPNRGRPYEQYF. The CDR3 region has the DNA TGTGCCAGTAGCCATCCCAACAGGGGCCGTCCCTACGAGCAGTACTTC.

This chain joins TRBV4-3 and TRBJ2-5, with unresolved D. With the DNA end fitting TRBJ2-7 better, the J assignment may be wrong. The CDR3 length is 13 residues. Germline-derived CDR1 and CDR2 are LGHNA and YSLEER. The CDR3: CASSQGVAYEQYF. The DNA for the CDR3 is TGCGCCAGCAGCCAAGGTGTCGCCTACGAGCAGTACTTC.

The V gene is TRBV6-4, the J gene TRBJ2-3, with a weak D call TRBD2 (6 bases). Germline V CDR1 and CDR2: MRHNA, SNTAGT. CDR3 length: 14 amino acids. Trimming shortened V by 4 bases and J by 0 bases, and 8 bases separated the two germline ends. CDR3 in DNA: TGTGCCAGCAGTGCCGGGACTAGCACAGATACGCAGTATTTT. Translated, it gives CASSAGTSTDTQYF.

The CDR3 sequence: CASSLGGHHGYTF. The CDR3 coding sequence is TGTGCCAGCAGTTTAGGGGGACACCATGGCTACACCTTC. The genes are TRBV27 and TRBJ1-2, with a tentative D call TRBD1 (6 bases). Trimming pared 2 bases from V and 6 bases from J, leaving 10 bases between. This CDR3 has 13 amino acids. Germline V gives CDR1 MNHEY, CDR2 SMNVEV (reference sequence).

The V and J genes are TRBV7-3 and TRBJ2-3; possibly TRBD2 for D (6 bases). The ends were cut back, 5 bases at V and 1 base at J, with 19 bases in the middle. Per germline, CDR1 SGHTA and CDR2 FQGTGA. CDR3 length: 17 amino acids. The CDR3 sequence: CASSPGRGYGGTDTQYF. DNA of the CDR3: TGTGCCAGCAGCCCAGGGCGGGGATATGGAGGCACAGATACGCAGTATTTT.

V is TRBV9 and J is TRBJ2-2; TRBD1 might be the D (6 bases). V dropped 0 bases and J dropped 8 bases, with 11 bases sitting between them. The CDR3 covers 14 residues. Germline CDR1 SGDLS, CDR2 YYNGEE. The CDR3 sequence is CASSVAGASGELFF. In nucleotides, the CDR3 is TGTGCCAGCAGCGTAGCAGGGGCGTCGGGGGAGCTGTTTTTT.

The V gene is TRBV19, the J gene TRBJ1-4; D call uncertain. CDR3 length: 13 amino acids. Germline-derived CDR1 and CDR2 are LNHDA and SQIVND (reference sequence). Between the trimmed V and J ends, which lost 3 bases and 8 bases, there was a span of 10 bases. The CDR3 nucleotides are TGTGCCAGTAGTATCCGTATCCCCGAAAAACTGTTTTTT. Translating it yields CASSIRIPEKLFF.